This T cell receptor beta chain originates from a study of shared clonotypes between healthy human individuals. Looking at the study overall: CD4 naive and CD4 memory each took three plates per donor, while CD8 naive took two and CD8 memory one. Study-level points and caveats: Researchers sampled blood only, noting tissue repertoires likely differ.

Of note for this clone: Its antigen is currently unknown.

Trimming removed 6 bases from V and 4 bases from J; junction bases left unmatched: 9. Germline V gene sequence: CDR1 SNHLY, CDR2 FYNNEI. This CDR3 is 15 amino acids long. A deep-level run was used for the assay. Per the original data handling: Filtering was not the same, since immunoSEQ gave junction-only sequences without quality scores. Assay: immunoSEQ multiplex PCR; the TCRdb copy retains only in-frame clones and omits some. The D gene and trimming were derived from the DNA, and the V and J assignments and clone size from that table. The sample has millions of clones, 90% to 95% seen once. The sequenced material came from naive CD4+ T cells sorted from blood. Subset described: CD45RA+ positively selected. The sequence was obtained from a man between 18 and 35 years old in good health. This rearrangement joins TRBV2 to TRBJ2-5; 9 bases align to TRBD1. DNA of the CDR3: TGTGCCAGCAGCTTACAGGGGGCAACGGGAGAGACCCAGTACTTC. It is translated as CASSLQGATGETQYF.